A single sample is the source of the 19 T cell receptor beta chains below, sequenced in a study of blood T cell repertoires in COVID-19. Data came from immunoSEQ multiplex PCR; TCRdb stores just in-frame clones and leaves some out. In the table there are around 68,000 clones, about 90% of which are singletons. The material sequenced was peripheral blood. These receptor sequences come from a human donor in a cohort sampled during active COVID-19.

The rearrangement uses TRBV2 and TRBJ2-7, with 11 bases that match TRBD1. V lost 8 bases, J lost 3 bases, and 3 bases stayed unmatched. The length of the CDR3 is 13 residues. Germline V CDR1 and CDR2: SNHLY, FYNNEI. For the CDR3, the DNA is TGTGCCAGCTATGGGACAGGGGGCTACGAGCAGTACTTC. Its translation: CASYGTGGYEQYF.

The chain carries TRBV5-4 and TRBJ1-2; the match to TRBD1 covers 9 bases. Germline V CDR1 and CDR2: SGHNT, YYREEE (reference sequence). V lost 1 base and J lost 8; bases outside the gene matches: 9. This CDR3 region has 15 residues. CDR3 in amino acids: CASSLYRGPERGYTF. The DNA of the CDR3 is TGTGCCAGCAGCTTGTACAGGGGGCCAGAACGGGGCTACACCTTC. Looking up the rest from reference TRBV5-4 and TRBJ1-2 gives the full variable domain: ETGVTQSPTHLIKTRGQQVTLRCSSQSGHNTVSWYQQALGQGPQFIFQYYREEENGRGNFPPRFSGLQFPNYSSELNVNALELDDSALYLCASSLYRGPERGYTFGSGTRLTVV.

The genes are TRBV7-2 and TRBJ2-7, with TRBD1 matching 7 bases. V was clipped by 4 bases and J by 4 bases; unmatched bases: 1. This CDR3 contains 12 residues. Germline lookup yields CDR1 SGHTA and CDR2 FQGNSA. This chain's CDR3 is CASSSDRYEQYF. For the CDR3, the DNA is TGTGCCAGCAGCTCGGACAGGTACGAGCAGTACTTC.

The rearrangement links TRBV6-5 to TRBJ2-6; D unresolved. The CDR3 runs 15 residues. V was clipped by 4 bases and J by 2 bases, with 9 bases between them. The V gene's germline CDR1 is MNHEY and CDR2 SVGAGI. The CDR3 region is CASSFVEAGANVLTF. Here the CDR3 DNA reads TGTGCCAGCAGTTTTGTCGAGGCTGGGGCCAACGTCCTGACTTTC.

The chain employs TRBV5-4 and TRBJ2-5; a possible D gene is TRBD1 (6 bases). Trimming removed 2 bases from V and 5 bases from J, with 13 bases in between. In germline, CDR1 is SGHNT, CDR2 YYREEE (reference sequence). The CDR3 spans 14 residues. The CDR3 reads CASSLSQGRETQYF. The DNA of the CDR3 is TGTGCCAGCAGCTTATCGCAGGGGCGGGAGACCCAGTACTTC.

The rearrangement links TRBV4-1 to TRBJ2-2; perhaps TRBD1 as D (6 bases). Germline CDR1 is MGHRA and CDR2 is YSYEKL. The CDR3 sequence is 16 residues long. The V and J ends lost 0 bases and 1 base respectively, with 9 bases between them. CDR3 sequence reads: CASSQERGRNTGELFF. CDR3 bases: TGCGCCAGCAGCCAAGAAAGGGGGAGGAACACCGGGGAGCTGTTTTTT.

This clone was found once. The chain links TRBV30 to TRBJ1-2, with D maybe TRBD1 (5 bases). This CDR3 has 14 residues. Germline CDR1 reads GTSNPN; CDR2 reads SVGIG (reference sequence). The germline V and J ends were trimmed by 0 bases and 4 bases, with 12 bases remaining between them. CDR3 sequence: CAWSVAGWSYGYTF. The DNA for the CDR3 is TGTGCCTGGAGTGTTGCAGGGTGGAGCTATGGCTACACCTTC. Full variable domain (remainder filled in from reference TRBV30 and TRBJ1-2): SQTIHQWPATLVQPVGSPLSLECTVEGTSNPNLYWYRQAAGRGLQLLFYSVGIGQISSEVPQNLSASRPQDRQFILSSKKLLLSDSGFYLCAWSVAGWSYGYTFGSGTRLTVV.

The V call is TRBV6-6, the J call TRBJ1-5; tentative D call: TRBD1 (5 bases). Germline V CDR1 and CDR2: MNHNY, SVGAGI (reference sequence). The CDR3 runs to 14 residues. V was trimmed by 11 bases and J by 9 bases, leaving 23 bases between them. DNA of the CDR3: TGTGCCGCAACGGGCGGGCGGGGGGTAGGGCCCCAGCATTTT. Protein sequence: CAATGGRGVGPQHF.

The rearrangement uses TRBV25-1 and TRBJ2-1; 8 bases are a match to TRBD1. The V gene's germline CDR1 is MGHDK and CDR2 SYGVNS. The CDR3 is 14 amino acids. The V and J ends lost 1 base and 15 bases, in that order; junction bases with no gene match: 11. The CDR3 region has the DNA TGTGCCAGCAGTGAATTCGCAGGGGGCCTAGGATTGTTCTTC. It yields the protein CASSEFAGGLGLFF.

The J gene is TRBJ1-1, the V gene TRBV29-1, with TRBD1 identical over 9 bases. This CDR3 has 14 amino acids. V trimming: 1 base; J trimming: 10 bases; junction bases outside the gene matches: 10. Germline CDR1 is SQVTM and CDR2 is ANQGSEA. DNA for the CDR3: TGCAGCGTTGAAGTAAGTAGGACAGGGGAGAGAGCTTTCTTT. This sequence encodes CSVEVSRTGERAFF. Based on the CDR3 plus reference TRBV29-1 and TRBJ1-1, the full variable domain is SAVISQKPSRDICQRGTSLTIQCQVDSQVTMMFWYRQQPGQSLTLIATANQGSEATYESGFVIDKFPISRPNLTFSTLTVSNMSPEDSSIYLCSVEVSRTGERAFFGQGTRLTVV.

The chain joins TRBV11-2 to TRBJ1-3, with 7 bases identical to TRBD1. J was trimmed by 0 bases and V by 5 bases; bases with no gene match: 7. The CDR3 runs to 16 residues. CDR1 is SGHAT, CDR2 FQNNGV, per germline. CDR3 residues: CASSRATGHSGNTIYF. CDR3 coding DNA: TGTGCCAGCAGCCGGGCGACAGGGCACTCTGGAAACACCATATATTTT.

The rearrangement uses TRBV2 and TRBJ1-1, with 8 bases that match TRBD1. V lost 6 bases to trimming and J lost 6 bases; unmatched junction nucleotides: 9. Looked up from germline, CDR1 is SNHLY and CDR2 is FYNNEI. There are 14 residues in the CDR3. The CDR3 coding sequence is TGTGCCAGCAGCGACAAGGACAGGGAGCCTGAAGCTTTCTTT. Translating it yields CASSDKDREPEAFF.

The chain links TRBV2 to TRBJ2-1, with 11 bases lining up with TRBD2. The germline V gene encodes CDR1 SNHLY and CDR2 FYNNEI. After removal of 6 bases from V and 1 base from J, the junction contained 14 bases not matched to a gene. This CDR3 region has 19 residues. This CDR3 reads CASREPRLAGGKSYNEQFF. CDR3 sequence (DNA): TGTGCCAGCAGGGAACCCCGGCTAGCGGGGGGCAAGTCCTACAATGAGCAGTTCTTC.

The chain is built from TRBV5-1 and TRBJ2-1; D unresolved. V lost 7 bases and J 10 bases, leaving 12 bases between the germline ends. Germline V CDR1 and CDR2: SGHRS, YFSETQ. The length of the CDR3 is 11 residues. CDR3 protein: CASFSDWEQFF. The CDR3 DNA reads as TGCGCCAGCTTTTCCGACTGGGAGCAGTTCTTC.

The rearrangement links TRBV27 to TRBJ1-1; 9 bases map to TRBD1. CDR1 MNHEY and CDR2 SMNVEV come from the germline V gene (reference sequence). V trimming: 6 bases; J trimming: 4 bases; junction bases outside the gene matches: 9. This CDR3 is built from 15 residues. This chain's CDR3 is CASSPPSTGGTEAFF. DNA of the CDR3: TGTGCCAGCAGCCCTCCGTCGACAGGGGGCACTGAAGCTTTCTTT.

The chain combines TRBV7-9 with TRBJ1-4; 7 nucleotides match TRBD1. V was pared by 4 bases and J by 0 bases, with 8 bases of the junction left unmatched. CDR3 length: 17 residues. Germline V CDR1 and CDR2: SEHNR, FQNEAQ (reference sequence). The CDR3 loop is CASSSGQQRTTNEKLFF. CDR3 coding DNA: TGTGCCAGCAGCTCGGGACAGCAAAGGACAACTAATGAAAAACTGTTTTTT. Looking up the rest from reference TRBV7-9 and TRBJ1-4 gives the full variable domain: DTGVSQNPRHKITKRGQNVTFRCDPISEHNRLYWYRQTLGQGPEFLTYFQNEAQLEKSRLLSDRFSAERPKGSFSTLEIQRTEQGDSAMYLCASSSGQQRTTNEKLFFGSGTQLSVL.

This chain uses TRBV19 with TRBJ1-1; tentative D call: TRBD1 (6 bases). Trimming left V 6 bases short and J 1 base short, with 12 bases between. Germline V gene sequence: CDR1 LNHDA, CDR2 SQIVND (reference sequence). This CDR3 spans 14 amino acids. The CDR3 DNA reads TGTGCCAGTAGACCAGGGGTCGCGAACACTGAAGCTTTCTTT. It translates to CASRPGVANTEAFF.

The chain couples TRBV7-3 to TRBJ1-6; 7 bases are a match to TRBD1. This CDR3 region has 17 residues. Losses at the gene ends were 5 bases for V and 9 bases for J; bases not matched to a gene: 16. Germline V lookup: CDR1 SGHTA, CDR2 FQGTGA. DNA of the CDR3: TGTGCCAGCAGCCTATCGCCGACAGGGATAACAGGTTCACCCCTCCACTTT. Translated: CASSLSPTGITGSPLHF.

The CDR3 nucleotides read TGCAGCGTCCACGGGGGGTCTGAAGCTTTCTTT. This encodes CSVHGGSEAFF. The chain combines TRBV29-1 with TRBJ1-1, with a possible D match to TRBD1 (5 bases). The CDR3 is 11 amino acids. V was trimmed by 6 bases and J by 6 bases, leaving 11 bases between them. The V gene's germline CDR1 is SQVTM and CDR2 ANQGSEA.